These T cell receptor beta chains were read from a single sample in a study of blood T cells in healthy people across ages. Using its own MiXCR run on the 5' RACE reads, TCRdb lists one record per CDR3 protein. The table shows approximately 360,000 distinct CDR3 sequences, with approximately 47% occurring only once. Sequencing was performed on blood. The receptor set was obtained from a man between 60 and 70 years old in good health. Each CDR3 is given with its conserved first and last residue. Fields, in order: D gene, J gene, V gene, clone size, CDR3 length, CDR3 DNA, CDR3 protein. A D gene is named only where the DNA matches it firmly. The listing skips clone size in some rows; elsewhere it reads once, few, many or a size class.

TRBD2,TRBJ2-1,TRBV12-3/TRBV12-4,-,15,TGTGCCAGCAGCCTGAGGAGCGGGGGGGTAAATGAGCAGTTCTTC,CASSLRSGGVNEQFF
-,TRBJ2-7,TRBV27,-,14,TGTGCCAGCAGTTTGGACAGAATCTCCTACGAGCAGTACTTC,CASSLDRISYEQYF
-,TRBJ1-5,TRBV12-3/TRBV12-4,-,12,TGTGCCACCGCAGGGGGCAATCAGCCCCAGCATTTT,CATAGGNQPQHF
TRBD2,TRBJ2-3,TRBV11-2,few,14,TGTGCCAGCAGCCCCGGACTAGCGTCCGATACGCAGTATTTT,CASSPGLASDTQYF
-,TRBJ1-1,TRBV30,-,12,TGTGCCTGGGACCCTGCGAACACTGAAGCTTTCTTT,CAWDPANTEAFF
-,TRBJ1-2,TRBV5-6,-,15,TGTGCCAGCAGCTTCTTACAGATTGGGGCTTCTGGCTACACCTTC,CASSFLQIGASGYTF
-,TRBJ2-6,TRBV10-2,-,16,TGCGCCAGCAGCAAAGGCACAGGCTCTGGGGCCAACGTCCTGACTTTC,CASSKGTGSGANVLTF
TRBD1,TRBJ2-3,TRBV7-9,few,14,TGTGCCAGCAGCTTGTCAGGGGGCTCAGATACGCAGTATTTT,CASSLSGGSDTQYF
TRBD2,TRBJ2-3,TRBV12-3/TRBV12-4,-,15,TGTGCCAGCAGTGACTATAGCGGGAGGGGCGGTACGCAGTATTTT,CASSDYSGRGGTQYF
TRBD2,TRBJ2-7,TRBV29-1,many,15,TGCAGCGTTGCTAAGGGTTTGGGGGGGGCCTACGAGCAGTACTTC,CSVAKGLGGAYEQYF
TRBD1,TRBJ2-1,TRBV15,-,16,TGTGCCACCAGCGGGGGACAGGGGGCTTCCTACAATGAGCAGTTCTTC,CATSGGQGASYNEQFF
TRBD1,TRBJ1-1,TRBV11-2,-,14,TGTGCCAGCAGCGAGGACAGGGGAATCACTGAAGCTTTCTTT,CASSEDRGITEAFF
TRBD1,TRBJ2-1,TRBV7-3,-,13,TGTGCCAGCAGCTCACAGGGGGTCAATGAGCAGTTCTTC,CASSSQGVNEQFF
TRBD1,TRBJ2-5,TRBV6-5,-,15,TGTGCCAGCAGTTACGACGAGACAGGGCGGGTGGCCCAGTACTTC,CASSYDETGRVAQYF
TRBD2,TRBJ2-1,TRBV20-1,many,16,TGCAGTGCTAGAGATCTGGCTAGCGGGACTTTCAATGAGCAGTTCTTC,CSARDLASGTFNEQFF
TRBD1,TRBJ1-2,TRBV15,-,15,TGTGCCACCAGCAGAGGTGGTAGCACAGGGGTTGGCTACACCTTC,CATSRGGSTGVGYTF
-,TRBJ1-1,TRBV20-1,-,13,TGCAGTGCTAGAACCCAGGATAACACTGAAGCTTTCTTT,CSARTQDNTEAFF
TRBD2,TRBJ2-3,TRBV7-2,-,17,TGTGCCAGCAGCTTAGGTCCTAGCGGGCTAAGCACAGATACGCAGTATTTT,CASSLGPSGLSTDTQYF
TRBD1,TRBJ1-1,TRBV7-2,few,13,TGTGCCAGCAGCTTGGACAGGGACACTGAAGCTTTCTTT,CASSLDRDTEAFF
TRBD1,TRBJ1-2,TRBV7-2,-,15,TGTGCCAGCAGCGTGTCCGGGACAGAATCTTATGGCTACACCTTC,CASSVSGTESYGYTF
-,TRBJ2-5,TRBV7-2,few,14,TGTGCCAGCAGCCCAAACAGGGCTCAAGAGACCCAGTACTTC,CASSPNRAQETQYF
-,TRBJ2-3,TRBV28,once,11,TGTGCCAGCCCAAAGGGAGATACGCAGTATTTT,CASPKGDTQYF
-,TRBJ2-7,TRBV6-5,-,13,TGTGCCAGCAGTTACAAGAGCTCCTACGAGCAGTACTTC,CASSYKSSYEQYF
-,TRBJ2-7,TRBV28,-,15,TGTGCCAGCAGTCCGCCGCCAGGGTCGTACAATGAGCAGTACTTC,CASSPPPGSYNEQYF
-,TRBJ2-3,TRBV7-9,-,15,TGTGCCAGCCCCAGTGCCGCAGGGCATACAGATACGCAGTATTTT,CASPSAAGHTDTQYF
-,TRBJ2-5,TRBV4-3,-,15,TGCGCCAGCAGCCAAGAGGGCAGGGTGGGAGAGGCCCAGTACTTC,CASSQEGRVGEAQYF
-,TRBJ2-1,TRBV7-8,-,15,TGTGCCAGCAGCACACAGGGGGGAGGGGCCTACGAGCAGTTCTTC,CASSTQGGGAYEQFF
-,TRBJ2-6,TRBV7-2,-,18,TGTGCCAGCAGCTTAGCAGGCGGCGGCGCCTCTGGGGCCAACGTCCTGACTTTC,CASSLAGGGASGANVLTF
TRBD1,TRBJ2-6,TRBV6-1,-,18,TGTGCCAGCTCACGGACAGGTGTGCGGCTCTCTGGGGCCAACGTCCTGACTTTC,CASSRTGVRLSGANVLTF
-,TRBJ2-6,TRBV20-1,few,16,TGCAGTGCCAGCCGTCGGGGGGCCTCTGGGGCCAACGTCCTGACTTTC,CSASRRGASGANVLTF
-,TRBJ1-2,TRBV6-5,few,13,TGTGCCAGCAGTTTAACAGCTAACTATGGCTACACCTTC,CASSLTANYGYTF
-,TRBJ2-3,TRBV6-6,-,15,TGTGCCAGCAGGCCGGACCGGGGAGGCACAGATACGCAGTATTTT,CASRPDRGGTDTQYF
TRBD1,TRBJ2-5,TRBV7-2,-,16,TGTGCCAGCAGCCCAGGGTTCCCGACAGGGGTGGTGACCCAGTACTTC,CASSPGFPTGVVTQYF
-,TRBJ2-7,TRBV20-1,-,13,TGCAGCGGAAAAGGGATGGCCGCCTACGAGCAGTACTTC,CSGKGMAAYEQYF
-,TRBJ2-3,TRBV12-3/TRBV12-4,-,13,TGTGCCAGCAGTAGCCTTCGGAGAGATACGCAGTATTTT,CASSSLRRDTQYF
TRBD1,TRBJ1-3,TRBV7-2,-,15,TGTGCCAGCACCAGGGACAGGGGCTCTGGAAACACCATATATTTT,CASTRDRGSGNTIYF